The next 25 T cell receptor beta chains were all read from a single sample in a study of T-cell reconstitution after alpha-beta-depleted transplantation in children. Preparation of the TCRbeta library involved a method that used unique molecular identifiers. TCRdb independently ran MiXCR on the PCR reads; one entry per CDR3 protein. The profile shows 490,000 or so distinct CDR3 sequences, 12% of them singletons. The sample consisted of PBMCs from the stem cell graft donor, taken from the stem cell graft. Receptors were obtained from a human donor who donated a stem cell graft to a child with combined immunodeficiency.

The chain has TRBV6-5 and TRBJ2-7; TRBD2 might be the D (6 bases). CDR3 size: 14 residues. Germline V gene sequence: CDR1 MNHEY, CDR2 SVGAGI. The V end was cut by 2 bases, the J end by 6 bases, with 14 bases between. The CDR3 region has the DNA TGTGCCAGCAGTTACCATGGACTACGCGGCGAGCAGTACTTC. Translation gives CASSYHGLRGEQYF.

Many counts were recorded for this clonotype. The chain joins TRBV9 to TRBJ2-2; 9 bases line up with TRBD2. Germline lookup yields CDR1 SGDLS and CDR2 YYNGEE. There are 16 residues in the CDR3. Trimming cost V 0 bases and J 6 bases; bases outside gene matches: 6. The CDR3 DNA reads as TGTGCCAGCAGCGTAGTTATAGCGGGAGTCCCCGGGGAGCTGTTTTTT. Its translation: CASSVVIAGVPGELFF.

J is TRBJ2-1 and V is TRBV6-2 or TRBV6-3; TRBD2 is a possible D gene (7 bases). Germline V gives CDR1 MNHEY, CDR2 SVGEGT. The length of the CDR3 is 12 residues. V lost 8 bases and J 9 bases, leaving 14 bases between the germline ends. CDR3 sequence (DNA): TGTGCCAGCCGGGGGGCACTCGGTGAGCAGTTCTTC. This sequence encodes CASRGALGEQFF.

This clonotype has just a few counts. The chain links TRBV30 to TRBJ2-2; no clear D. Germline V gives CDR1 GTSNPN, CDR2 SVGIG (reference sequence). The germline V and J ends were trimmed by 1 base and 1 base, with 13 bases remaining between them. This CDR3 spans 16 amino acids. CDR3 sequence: CAWSAQSLRNTGELFF. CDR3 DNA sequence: TGTGCCTGGAGTGCACAATCACTAAGGAACACCGGGGAGCTGTTTTTT.

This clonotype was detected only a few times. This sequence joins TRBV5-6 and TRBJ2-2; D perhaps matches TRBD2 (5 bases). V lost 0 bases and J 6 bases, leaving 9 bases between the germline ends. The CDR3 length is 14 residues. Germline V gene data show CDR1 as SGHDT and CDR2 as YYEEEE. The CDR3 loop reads CASSLGLLPGELFF. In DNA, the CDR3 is TGTGCCAGCAGCTTGGGACTACTCCCCGGGGAGCTGTTTTTT.

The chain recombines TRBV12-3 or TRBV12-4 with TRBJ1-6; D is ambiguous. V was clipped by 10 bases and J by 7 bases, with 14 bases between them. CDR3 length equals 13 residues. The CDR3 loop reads CATQLGANSPLHF. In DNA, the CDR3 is TGTGCCACCCAATTGGGTGCGAATTCACCCCTCCACTTT.

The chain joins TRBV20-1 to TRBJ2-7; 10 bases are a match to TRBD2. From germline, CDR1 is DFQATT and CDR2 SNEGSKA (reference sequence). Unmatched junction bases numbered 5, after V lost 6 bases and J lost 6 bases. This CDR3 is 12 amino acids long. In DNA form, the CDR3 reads TGCAGTGCAACAAGACTAGCGGGCGAGCAGTACTTC. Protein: CSATRLAGEQYF.

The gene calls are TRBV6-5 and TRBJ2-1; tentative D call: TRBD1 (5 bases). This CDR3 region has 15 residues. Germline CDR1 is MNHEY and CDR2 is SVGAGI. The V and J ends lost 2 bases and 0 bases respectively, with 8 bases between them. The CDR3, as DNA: TGTGCCAGCAGTTACGGGGCCCCCTCCTACAATGAGCAGTTCTTC. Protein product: CASSYGAPSYNEQFF.

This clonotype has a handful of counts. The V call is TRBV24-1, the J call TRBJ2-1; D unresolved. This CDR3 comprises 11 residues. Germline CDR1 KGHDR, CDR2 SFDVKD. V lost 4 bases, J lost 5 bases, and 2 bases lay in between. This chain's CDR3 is CATSDHNEQFF. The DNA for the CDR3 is TGTGCCACCAGTGACCACAATGAGCAGTTCTTC.

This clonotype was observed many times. CDR3 protein: CASSLYQRDTQYF. The CDR3 DNA is TGTGCCAGCAGTTTATATCAGCGGGATACGCAGTATTTT. V gene TRBV12-3 or TRBV12-4 combines with J gene TRBJ2-3; D might be TRBD2 (5 bases). The ends were cut back, 2 bases at V and 6 bases at J, with 9 bases in the middle. The CDR3 runs to 13 residues.

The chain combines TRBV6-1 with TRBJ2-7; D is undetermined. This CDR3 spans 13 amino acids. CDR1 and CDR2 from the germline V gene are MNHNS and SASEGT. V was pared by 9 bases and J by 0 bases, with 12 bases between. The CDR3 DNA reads TGTGCCAGTGGAAGACACTTCTCCTACGAGCAGTACTTC. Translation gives CASGRHFSYEQYF.

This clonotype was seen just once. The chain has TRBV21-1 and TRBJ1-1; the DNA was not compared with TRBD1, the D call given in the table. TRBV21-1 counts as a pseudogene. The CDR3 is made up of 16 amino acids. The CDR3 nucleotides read TGTGCCAGCACTGCAACCAAAGTGGGGCCGTACACTGAAGCTTTCTTT. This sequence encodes CASTATKVGPYTEAFF.

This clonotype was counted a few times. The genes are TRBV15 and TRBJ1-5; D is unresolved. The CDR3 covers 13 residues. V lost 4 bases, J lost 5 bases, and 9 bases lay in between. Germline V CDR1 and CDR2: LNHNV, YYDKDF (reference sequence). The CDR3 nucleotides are TGTGCCACCAGCACACGGGATTATCAGCCCCAGCATTTT. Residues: CATSTRDYQPQHF.

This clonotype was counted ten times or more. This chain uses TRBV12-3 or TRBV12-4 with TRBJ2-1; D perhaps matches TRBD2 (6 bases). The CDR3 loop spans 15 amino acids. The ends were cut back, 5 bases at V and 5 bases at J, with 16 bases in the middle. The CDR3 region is CASSGPGTWDNEQFF. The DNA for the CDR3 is TGTGCCAGCAGTGGCCCGGGGACTTGGGACAATGAGCAGTTCTTC.

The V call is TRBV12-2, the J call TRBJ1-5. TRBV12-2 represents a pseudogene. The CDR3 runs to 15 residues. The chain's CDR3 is CASRPPRQARGAQHF. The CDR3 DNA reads TGTGCAAGTCGCCCCCCGCGCCAGGCCCGGGGGGCCCAGCATTTT.

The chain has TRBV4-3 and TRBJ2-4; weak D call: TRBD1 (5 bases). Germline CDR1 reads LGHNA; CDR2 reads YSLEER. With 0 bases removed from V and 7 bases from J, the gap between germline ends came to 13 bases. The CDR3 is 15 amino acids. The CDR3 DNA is TGCGCCAGCAGCCAAGAACGTCTGGGGCTTAACATTCAGTACTTC. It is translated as CASSQERLGLNIQYF.

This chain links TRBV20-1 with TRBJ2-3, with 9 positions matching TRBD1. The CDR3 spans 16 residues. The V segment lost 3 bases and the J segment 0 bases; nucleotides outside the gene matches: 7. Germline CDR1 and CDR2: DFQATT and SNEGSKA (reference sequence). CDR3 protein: CSARPLDRGSTDTQYF. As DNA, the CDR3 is TGCAGTGCTAGGCCCCTGGACAGGGGCAGCACAGATACGCAGTATTTT.

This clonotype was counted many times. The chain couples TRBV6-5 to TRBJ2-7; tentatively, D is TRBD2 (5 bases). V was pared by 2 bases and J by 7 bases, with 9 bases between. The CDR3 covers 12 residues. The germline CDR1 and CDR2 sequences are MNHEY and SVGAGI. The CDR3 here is CASSYLPGEQYF. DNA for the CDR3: TGTGCCAGCAGTTACCTACCGGGGGAGCAGTACTTC.

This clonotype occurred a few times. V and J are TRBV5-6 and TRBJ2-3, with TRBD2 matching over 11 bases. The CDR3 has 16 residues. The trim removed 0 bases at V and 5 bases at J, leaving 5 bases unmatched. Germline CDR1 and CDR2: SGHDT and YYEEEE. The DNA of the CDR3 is TGTGCCAGCAGCTTGGAAGCTAGCGGGGGGAGAGATACGCAGTATTTT. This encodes CASSLEASGGRDTQYF.

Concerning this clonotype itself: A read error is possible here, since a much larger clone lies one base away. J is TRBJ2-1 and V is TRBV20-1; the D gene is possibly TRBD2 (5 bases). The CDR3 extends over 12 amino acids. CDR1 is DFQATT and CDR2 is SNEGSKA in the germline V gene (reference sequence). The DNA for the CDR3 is TGCATTGCTAGTTCGGGGAACAATGAGCAGTTCTTC. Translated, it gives CIASSGNNEQFF.

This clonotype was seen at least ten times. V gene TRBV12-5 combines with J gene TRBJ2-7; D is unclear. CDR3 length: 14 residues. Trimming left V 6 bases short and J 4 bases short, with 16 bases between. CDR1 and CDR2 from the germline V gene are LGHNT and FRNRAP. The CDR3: CASGPGPSRYEQYF. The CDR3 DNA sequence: TGTGCTAGTGGCCCCGGACCGAGCAGGTACGAGCAGTACTTC.

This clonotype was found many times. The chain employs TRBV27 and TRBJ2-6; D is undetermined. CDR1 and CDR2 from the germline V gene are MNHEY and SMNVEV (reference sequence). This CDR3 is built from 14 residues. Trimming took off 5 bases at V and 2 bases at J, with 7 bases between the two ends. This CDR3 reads CASSPWAGANVLTF. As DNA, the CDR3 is TGTGCCAGCAGTCCCTGGGCTGGGGCCAACGTCCTGACTTTC. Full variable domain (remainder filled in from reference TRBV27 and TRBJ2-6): EAQVTQNPRYLITVTGKKLTVTCSQNMNHEYMSWYRQDPGLGLRQIYYSMNVEVTDKGDVPEGYKVSRKEKRNFPLILESPSPNQTSLYFCASSPWAGANVLTFGAGSRLTVL.

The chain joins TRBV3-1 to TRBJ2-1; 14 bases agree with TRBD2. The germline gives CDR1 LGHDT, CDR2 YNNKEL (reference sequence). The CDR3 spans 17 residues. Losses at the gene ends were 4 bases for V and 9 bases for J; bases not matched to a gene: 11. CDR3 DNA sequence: TGTGCCAGCAGCCCCAAGACTAGCGGGGGGGCATGGGCTGAGCAGTTCTTC. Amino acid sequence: CASSPKTSGGAWAEQFF.

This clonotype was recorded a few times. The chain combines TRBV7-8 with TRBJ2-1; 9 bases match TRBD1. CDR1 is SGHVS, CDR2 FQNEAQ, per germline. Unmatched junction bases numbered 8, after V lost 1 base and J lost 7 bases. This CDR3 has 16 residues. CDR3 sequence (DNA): TGTGCCAGCAGCTTAGTGGGACAGGGTAAGAGGAATGAGCAGTTCTTC. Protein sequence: CASSLVGQGKRNEQFF.

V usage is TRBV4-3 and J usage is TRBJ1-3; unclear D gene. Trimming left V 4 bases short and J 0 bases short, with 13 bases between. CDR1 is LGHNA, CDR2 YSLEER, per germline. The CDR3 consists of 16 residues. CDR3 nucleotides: TGCGCCAGCAGCCGAGCCGGGCAGGCCTCTGGAAACACCATATATTTT. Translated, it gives CASSRAGQASGNTIYF.